This T cell receptor (beta chain) stems from a study of T-cell reconstitution after alpha-beta-depleted transplantation in children. Unique molecular identifiers were incorporated when the TCRbeta library was constructed. MiXCR, run by TCRdb on the PCR reads, gives a single entry per CDR3 protein. The data hold around 250,000 distinct CDR3 sequences, with roughly 8% observed a single time. V lost 4 bases and J lost 3, with 6 bases in between. The CDR3 runs to 12 residues. From germline, CDR1 is LNHNV and CDR2 YYDKDF (reference sequence). This clonotype was observed many times. Its antigen remains unidentified. General study findings and limits: Expanded clones from the graft, numbering several hundred, reportedly supplied alpha-beta T cells about two months after transplant. The study traced high day-60 TCRbeta diversity in some patients to surviving recipient T cells and thymic progenitors. The main origin of T-cell counts and diversity one year after transplant was newly produced T cells.

The TCR originated in a male patient younger than 18 who had a stem cell transplant for acute lymphoblastic leukemia, so the T cells may come from the graft donor. The V gene is TRBV15, the J gene TRBJ2-5; D ambiguous. The source was PBMCs, mostly from graft donor cells, collected 180 days after TCRalphabeta/CD19-depleted stem cell transplant. CDR3 in amino acids: CATSMDEETQYF. CDR3 nucleotide sequence: TGTGCCACCAGCATGGATGAAGAGACCCAGTACTTC. Complete variable domain (other parts from reference TRBV15 and TRBJ2-5): DAMVIQNPRYQVTQFGKPVTLSCSQTLNHNVMYWYQQKSSQAPKLLFHYYDKDFNNEADTPDNFQSRRPNTSFCFLDIRSPGLGDTAMYLCATSMDEETQYFGPGTRLLVL.